Included here is one TCR beta chain sequence, with context. Only in-frame clones appear in the TCRdb table, and some are missing; sequencing was by immunoSEQ multiplex PCR. The table has about 230,000 clones, around 80% seen once; the top ten hold around 26%. This sample stems from a study of blood T cell repertoires in COVID-19. CDR1 SEHNR and CDR2 FQNEAQ come from the germline V gene (reference sequence). The CDR3 is 14 residues long. The junction had 7 bases not matched to a gene; V was cut back by 6 bases and J by 4 bases. The sequenced sample consisted of peripheral blood. The TCR comes from a man between 35 and 55 years old with acute or convalescent COVID-19. The chain is built from TRBV7-9 and TRBJ2-3; 7 bases fit TRBD2. CDR3 DNA sequence: TGTGCCAGCAGAGGCCAGCGGGAAGCAGATACGCAGTATTTT. This gives the protein CASRGQREADTQYF.